Below are 17 T cell receptor beta chains sequenced from a single sample in a study of blood T cell repertoires in COVID-19. TCRdb keeps only in-frame clones here, not all; method: immunoSEQ multiplex PCR. The sample consists of 200,000 to 250,000 clones, around 80% of them appearing once. Sequencing was done on a sample of peripheral blood. Receptor source: a young woman with acute or convalescent COVID-19.

The gene calls are TRBV15 and TRBJ2-5, with 9 bases aligning to TRBD2. The germline CDR1 and CDR2 sequences are LNHNV and YYDKDF (reference sequence). Germline trimming cut 2 bases from V and 4 bases from J; bases unmatched to any gene: 8. This CDR3 is 16 amino acids long. CDR3 DNA sequence: TGTGCCACCAGCAGATTGGGACTAGCAACCCCAGAGACCCAGTACTTC. Protein product: CATSRLGLATPETQYF.

This chain uses TRBV27 with TRBJ2-7; 7 nucleotides align to TRBD2. The CDR3 is 14 residues long. The ends lost 3 bases at V and 5 bases at J; junction bases unmatched: 7. In germline, CDR1 is MNHEY, CDR2 SMNVEV (reference sequence). CDR3 loop: CASSLASGKNEQYF. The CDR3 nucleotides are TGTGCCAGCAGTTTGGCTAGCGGAAAAAACGAGCAGTACTTC.

V gene TRBV7-6 combines with J gene TRBJ2-2; TRBD2 matches 10 bases. V shed 0 bases and J 4 bases; nucleotides not matched to a gene: 2. Germline V gene data show CDR1 as SGHVS and CDR2 as FNYEAQ. The CDR3 runs 16 residues. This chain's CDR3 is CASSLASGRVTGELFF. CDR3 bases: TGTGCCAGCAGCTTAGCCAGCGGGAGGGTCACCGGGGAGCTGTTTTTT. Based on the CDR3 plus reference TRBV7-6 and TRBJ2-2, the full variable domain is GAGVSQSPRYKVTKRGQDVALRCDPISGHVSLYWYRQALGQGPEFLTYFNYEAQQDKSGLPNDRFSAERPEGSISTLTIQRTEQRDSAMYRCASSLASGRVTGELFFGEGSRLTVL.

The chain has TRBV5-1 and TRBJ2-7; weak D call: TRBD1 (5 bases). Trimming took 7 bases from V and 6 from J, leaving 14 bases between them. This CDR3 has 12 amino acids. Germline CDR1 reads SGHRS; CDR2 reads YFSETQ. CDR3 sequence reads: CASRSDNSEQYF. Here the CDR3 DNA reads TGCGCCAGCCGTTCGGACAATAGCGAGCAGTACTTC.

Points on this clone: The junction differs from germline at one of its ends, possibly a read error. The chain combines TRBV27 with TRBJ2-7; 12 positions agree with TRBD2. CDR3 length: 12 residues. CDR1 MNHEY and CDR2 SMNVEV come from the germline V gene (reference sequence). CDR3 loop: CASSFRLAGAHF. The CDR3 nucleotides read TGTGCCAGCAGTTTCCGACTAGCGGGAGCCCACTTC.

This clone was counted between two and nine times. The CDR3 loop reads CASSHIQGVRPYEQYF. CDR3 nucleotide sequence: TGCGCCAGCAGCCATATACAGGGGGTAAGACCCTACGAGCAGTACTTC. The rearrangement joins TRBV4-3 to TRBJ2-7, with TRBD1 matching over 8 bases. With V trimmed by 3 bases and J by 2 bases, 9 bases remained unmatched. The CDR3 spans 16 residues. Germline loops: CDR1 LGHNA, CDR2 YSLEER.

This clone was detected only a few times. The chain employs TRBV7-3 and TRBJ1-3; 7 bases agree with TRBD1. After removal of 5 bases from V and 4 bases from J, the junction contained 11 bases not matched to a gene. Germline V gives CDR1 SGHTA, CDR2 FQGTGA. The CDR3 is made up of 16 amino acids. The CDR3 DNA is TGTGCCAGCAGCCAAGAGCCCGGGACAGTCGGAAACACCATATATTTT. As protein: CASSQEPGTVGNTIYF.

The chain couples TRBV4-3 to TRBJ2-1, with 7 bases matching TRBD1. The CDR3 has 16 amino acids. Looked up from germline, CDR1 is LGHNA and CDR2 is YSLEER. Trimming at V came to 0 bases and at J to 9 bases, leaving 11 bases not matched to a gene. CDR3 sequence (DNA): TGCGCCAGCAGCCAAGAACCGTACAGGGGAAGGGGTGAGCAGTTCTTC. Amino acids: CASSQEPYRGRGEQFF.

This clone has only a few counts. The chain employs TRBV15 and TRBJ2-7; D is possibly TRBD2 (6 bases). Trimming pared 3 bases from V and 4 bases from J, leaving 13 bases between. The V gene's germline CDR1 is LNHNV and CDR2 YYDKDF (reference sequence). This CDR3 is 14 amino acids long. This CDR3 is CATSRGDLKYEQYF. For the CDR3, the DNA is TGTGCCACCAGCAGGGGGGACTTAAAATACGAGCAGTACTTC. The variable domain in full, completed from reference TRBV15 and TRBJ2-7, reads DAMVIQNPRYQVTQFGKPVTLSCSQTLNHNVMYWYQQKSSQAPKLLFHYYDKDFNNEADTPDNFQSRRPNTSFCFLDIRSPGLGDTAMYLCATSRGDLKYEQYFGPGTRLTVT.

This rearrangement joins TRBV19 to TRBJ2-7; 11 bases agree with TRBD2. The V and J ends lost 6 bases and 4 bases, in that order; junction bases with no gene match: 11. The germline gives CDR1 LNHDA, CDR2 SQIVND (reference sequence). This CDR3 has 16 amino acids. CDR3 bases: TGTGCCAGTAGGCGGACGGCCGCTAGCGGGAGGTACGAGCAGTACTTC. It is translated as CASRRTAASGRYEQYF.

The chain uses TRBV28 and TRBJ2-1; unclear D gene. The CDR3 consists of 12 residues. Per germline, CDR1 MDHEN and CDR2 SYDVKM. Trimming removed 8 bases from V and 6 bases from J, with 11 bases in between. As DNA, the CDR3 is TGTGCCAGCGGCCCCACGGGCAATGAGCAGTTCTTC. Translation: CASGPTGNEQFF.

This chain joins TRBV7-2 and TRBJ2-3, with D unclear. Germline V gives CDR1 SGHTA, CDR2 FQGNSA. The length of the CDR3 is 13 residues. V was clipped by 5 bases and J by 4 bases, with 10 bases between them. The chain's CDR3 is CASSISRPDTQYF. The CDR3 DNA reads TGTGCCAGCAGCATCTCGCGGCCAGATACGCAGTATTTT.

The chain has TRBV9 and TRBJ1-6; perhaps TRBD1 as D (5 bases). The CDR3 totals 10 residues. The V gene's germline CDR1 is SGDLS and CDR2 YYNGEE. V was clipped by 7 bases and J by 14 bases, with 10 bases between them. The CDR3 reads CASAGDSLHF. In DNA, the CDR3 is TGTGCCAGCGCGGGGGACTCCCTCCACTTT.

In this sample, this clone turned up once. This chain links TRBV6-5 with TRBJ2-1, with a possible D match to TRBD1 (5 bases). Germline V gene lookup returns CDR1 MNHEY and CDR2 SVGAGI. V was cut by 6 bases and J by 8 bases, with 20 bases left in between. The CDR3 covers 15 residues. The CDR3 is CASSPLGQGNDEQFF. In nucleotides, the CDR3 is TGTGCCAGCAGCCCCCTAGGGCAGGGTAACGATGAGCAGTTCTTC.

In regard to this clone: One end of the junction does not line up with germline, which may come from a read error. The chain is built from TRBV7-2 and TRBJ1-5; TRBD1 agrees at 12 bases. The CDR3 totals 17 residues. Germline assignment: CDR1 SGHTA and CDR2 FQGNSA. In DNA, the CDR3 is TGTGCCAGCAGCTTTACTTCCGGGACAGGGGGCAACCAGCCCCAGCATTTT. Protein: CASSFTSGTGGNQPQHF.

This clone was found once. J is TRBJ2-7 and V is TRBV9, with 7 bases fitting TRBD1. J gave up 4 bases and V 0 bases, and 4 bases lay outside the gene matches. There are 14 residues in the CDR3. The germline CDR1 and CDR2 sequences are SGDLS and YYNGEE. In DNA, the CDR3 is TGTGCCAGCAGCGTAGAGGACAGGCTATACGAGCAGTACTTC. Amino acids: CASSVEDRLYEQYF.

This chain links TRBV3-1 (or the pseudogene TRBV3-2) with TRBJ2-7; 8 positions agree with TRBD1. The V gene end was trimmed by 6 bases and the J gene end by 3 bases; junction bases not matched to a gene: 4. Germline assignment: CDR1 LGHDT and CDR2 YNNKEL (reference sequence). CDR3 length equals 13 residues. The CDR3 protein is CASSYDRGYEQYF. The CDR3 region has the DNA TGTGCCAGCAGTTACGACAGGGGCTACGAGCAGTACTTC.